This T cell receptor (beta chain) was identified in a study of OX40 agonist ivuxolimab in advanced cancers. As for the study in general: Patients received ivuxolimab, an intravenous treatment, every 2 weeks at 0.01 to 10 mg/kg.

Repertoires were generated with immunoSEQ multiplex PCR, while TCRdb's copy carries only in-frame clones and drops some. The repertoire holds tens of thousands of clones, with less than 90% as singletons. This clone was counted a single time. CDR1 and CDR2 (germline): MNHEY, SVGAGI. The CDR3 has 13 amino acids. Trimming left V 6 bases short and J 8 bases short, with 13 bases between. The specimen comprised CD4+ or CD8+ T cells sorted from blood, sampled in a trial of the OX40 agonist ivuxolimab. The chain links TRBV6-5 to TRBJ2-2, with a possible D match to TRBD2 (5 bases). The sequence came from an adult with an advanced solid tumor such as melanoma, head and neck, liver or kidney cancer. The CDR3 here is CASSPGLLGELFF. The DNA of the CDR3 is TGTGCCAGCAGCCCCGGACTGCTTGGGGAGCTGTTTTTT.